This T cell receptor (beta chain) was profiled in a study of T-cell memory formation after mild COVID-19. Study context: Clusters of TCRs were largely donor specific. The study's findings and limits: Proof of SARS-CoV-2 specificity was absent for the second-wave clones that crested on day 37.

One entry per CDR3 protein, called by TCRdb with MiXCR from the 5' RACE reads. This sample yields roughly 120,000 distinct CDR3 sequences, of which approximately 15% are seen a single time; roughly 14% belongs to the top ten. Germline V gives CDR1 DFQATT, CDR2 SNEGSKA (reference sequence). The CDR3 runs to 10 residues. Trimming shortened V by 4 bases and J by 3 bases, and 3 bases separated the two germline ends. A word on this clonotype: Its antigen is not known.

Sequencing was performed on PBMCs or a T cell subset sorted from them (not recorded which). The sequence derives from an adult woman who had mild COVID-19 (a few samples of this study predate the infection). Cell type and time point are not known. The chain uses TRBV20-1 and TRBJ2-5; D is uncertain. CDR3 nucleotide sequence: TGCAGTGCTACTGAAGAGACCCAGTACTTC. Translation: CSATEETQYF.